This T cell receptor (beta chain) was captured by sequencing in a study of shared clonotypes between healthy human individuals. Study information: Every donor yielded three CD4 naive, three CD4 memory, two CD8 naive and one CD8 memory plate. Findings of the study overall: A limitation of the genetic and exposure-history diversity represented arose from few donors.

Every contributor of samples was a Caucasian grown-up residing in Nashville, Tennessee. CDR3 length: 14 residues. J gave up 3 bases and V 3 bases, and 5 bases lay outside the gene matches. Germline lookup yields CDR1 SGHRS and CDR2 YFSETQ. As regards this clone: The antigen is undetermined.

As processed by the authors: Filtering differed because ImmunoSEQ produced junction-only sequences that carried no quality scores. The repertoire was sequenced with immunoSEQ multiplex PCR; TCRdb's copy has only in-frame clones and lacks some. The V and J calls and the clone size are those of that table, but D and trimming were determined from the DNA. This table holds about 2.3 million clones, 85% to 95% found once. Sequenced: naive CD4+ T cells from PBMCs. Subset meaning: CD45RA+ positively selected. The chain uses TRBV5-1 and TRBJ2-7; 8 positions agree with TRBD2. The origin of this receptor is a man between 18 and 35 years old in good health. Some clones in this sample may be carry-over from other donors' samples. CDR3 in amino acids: CASSSGAGVYEQYF. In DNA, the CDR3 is TGCGCCAGCAGCTCTGGAGCGGGAGTCTACGAGCAGTACTTC. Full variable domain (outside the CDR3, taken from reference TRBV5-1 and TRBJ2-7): KAGVTQTPRYLIKTRGQQVTLSCSPISGHRSVSWYQQTPGQGLQFLFEYFSETQRNKGNFPGRFSGRQFSNSRSEMNVSTLELGDSALYLCASSSGAGVYEQYFGPGTRLTVT.